The sequence of this T cell receptor beta chain was determined in a study of cytomegalovirus exposure and HLA in healthy donors. Findings and caveats of the study: What was likely a sequencing artifact was a cluster of highly shared sequence variants. Of the V segments, some could not be distinguished, including TRBV6-2 and TRBV6-3, and were excluded. What TCR beta sequences reportedly achieved was accurate prediction of HLA-A and HLA-B alleles in most subjects. In vitro assays verified that three CMV-associated chains recognized CMV antigens specifically.

With 60 Vbeta and 13 Jbeta primers, the PCR was carried out. Profiling relied on immunoSEQ multiplex PCR, and the TCRdb table lists in-frame clones only, not all of them. The repertoire holds approximately 91,000 clones, with roughly 86% as singletons. The CDR3 runs 14 residues. Losses at the gene ends were 6 bases for V and 7 bases for J; bases not matched to a gene: 5. Germline lookup yields CDR1 MGHDK and CDR2 SYGVNS. On this clone itself: Its antigen is undetermined.

The sequence was obtained from a human donor in good health. The chain couples TRBV25-1 to TRBJ1-6, with 8 bases identical to TRBD1. Sequencing used PBMCs. CDR3 protein: CASSSGGPNSPLHF. CDR3 in DNA: TGTGCCAGCAGCTCAGGGGGCCCGAATTCACCCCTCCACTTT. Using reference TRBV25-1 and TRBJ1-6 for the parts outside the CDR3, the full variable domain is EADIYQTPRYLVIGTGKKITLECSQTMGHDKMYWYQQDPGMELHLIHYSYGVNSTEKGDLSSESTVSRIRTEHFPLTLESARPSHTSQYLCASSSGGPNSPLHFGNGTRLTVT.